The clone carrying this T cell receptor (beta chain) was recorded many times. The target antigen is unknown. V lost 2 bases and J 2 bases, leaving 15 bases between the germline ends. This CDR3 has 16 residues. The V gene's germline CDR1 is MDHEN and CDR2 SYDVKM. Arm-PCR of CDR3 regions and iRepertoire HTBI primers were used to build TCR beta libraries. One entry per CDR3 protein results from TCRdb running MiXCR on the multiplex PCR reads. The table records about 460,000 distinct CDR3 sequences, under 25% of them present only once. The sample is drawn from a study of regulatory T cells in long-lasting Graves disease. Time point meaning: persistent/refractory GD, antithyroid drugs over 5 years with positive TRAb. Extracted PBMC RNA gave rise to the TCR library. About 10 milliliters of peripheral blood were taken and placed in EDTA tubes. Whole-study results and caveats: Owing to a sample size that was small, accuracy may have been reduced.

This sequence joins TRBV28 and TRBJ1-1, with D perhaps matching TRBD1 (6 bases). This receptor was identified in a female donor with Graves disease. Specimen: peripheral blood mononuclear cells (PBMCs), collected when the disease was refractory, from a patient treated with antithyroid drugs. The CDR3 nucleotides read TGTGCCAGCAGTTTAGGGAGAGGACAGACAAACACTGAAGCTTTCTTT. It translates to CASSLGRGQTNTEAFF.